This entry features one T cell receptor beta chain sequence. Original methodology: Counts of nucleated cells, estimated from reference gene primer amplification, were obtained. This table comes from immunoSEQ multiplex PCR, and its TCRdb copy is limited to in-frame clones, with some not included. V and J calls and clone size are copied from that table; D and trimming were computed from the DNA. The top ten hold more than 5.5% of the sample, which has about 100,000 clones, nearly 90% seen once. This record belongs to a study of blood T cell repertoires in COVID-19. Overall study context: Samples taken during acute and convalescent COVID-19 were collected in the United States, Italy and Spain. Sources were T cells, B-cell-depleted T cells, or PBMCs; the material itself was cDNA or gDNA.

With V trimmed by 7 bases and J by 8 bases, 10 bases remained unmatched. Germline V gene lookup returns CDR1 WSHSY and CDR2 SAAADI. The CDR3 contains 14 residues. The specimen sequenced was peripheral blood. The gene calls are TRBV10-2 and TRBJ1-2; 10 bases fit TRBD1. This sequence originates from a woman aged 55-69 years with acute or convalescent COVID-19. CDR3 residues: CASTRDRGISGYTF. For the CDR3, the DNA is TGCGCCAGCACCCGGGACAGGGGCATTAGCGGCTACACCTTC.